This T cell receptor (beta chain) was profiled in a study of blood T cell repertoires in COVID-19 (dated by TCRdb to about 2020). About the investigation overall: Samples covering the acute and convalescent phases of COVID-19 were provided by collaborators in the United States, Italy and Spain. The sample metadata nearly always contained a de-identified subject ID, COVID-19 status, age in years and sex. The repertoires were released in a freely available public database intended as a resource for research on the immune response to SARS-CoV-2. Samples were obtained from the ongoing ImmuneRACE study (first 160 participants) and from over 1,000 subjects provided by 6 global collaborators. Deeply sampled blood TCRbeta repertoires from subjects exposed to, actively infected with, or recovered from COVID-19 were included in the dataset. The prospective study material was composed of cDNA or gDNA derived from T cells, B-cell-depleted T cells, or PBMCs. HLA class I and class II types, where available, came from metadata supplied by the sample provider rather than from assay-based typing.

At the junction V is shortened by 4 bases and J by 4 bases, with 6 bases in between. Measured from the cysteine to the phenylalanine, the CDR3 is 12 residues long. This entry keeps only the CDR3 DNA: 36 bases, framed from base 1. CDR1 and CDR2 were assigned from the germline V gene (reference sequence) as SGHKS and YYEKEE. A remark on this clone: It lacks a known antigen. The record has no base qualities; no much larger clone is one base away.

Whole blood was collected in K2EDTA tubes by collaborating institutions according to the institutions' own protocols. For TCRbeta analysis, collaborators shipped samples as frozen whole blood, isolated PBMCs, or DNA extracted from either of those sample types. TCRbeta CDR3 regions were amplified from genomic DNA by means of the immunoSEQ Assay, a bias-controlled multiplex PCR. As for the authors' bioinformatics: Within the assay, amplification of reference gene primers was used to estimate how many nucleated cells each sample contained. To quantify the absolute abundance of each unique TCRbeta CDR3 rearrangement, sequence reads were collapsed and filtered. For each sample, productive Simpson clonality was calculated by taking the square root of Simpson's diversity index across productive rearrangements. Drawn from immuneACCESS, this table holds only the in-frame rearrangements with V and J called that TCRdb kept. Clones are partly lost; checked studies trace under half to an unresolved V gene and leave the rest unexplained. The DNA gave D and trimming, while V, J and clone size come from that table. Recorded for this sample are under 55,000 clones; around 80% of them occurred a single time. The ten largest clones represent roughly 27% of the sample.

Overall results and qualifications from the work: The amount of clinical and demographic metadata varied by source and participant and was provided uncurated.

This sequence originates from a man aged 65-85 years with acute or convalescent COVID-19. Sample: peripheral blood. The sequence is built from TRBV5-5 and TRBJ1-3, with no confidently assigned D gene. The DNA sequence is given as TGTGCCAGCAGCGGCTTAGGAAACACCATATATTTT. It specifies CASSGLGNTIYF.